The rows below give T cell receptor beta chains drawn from one sample of a study of beta chain features in type 1 diabetes. Some clones are missing from TCRdb's copy, which holds only in-frame ones; the method was immunoSEQ multiplex PCR. Of about 320,000 clones in the sample, 13% to 15% were seen once. Sequenced: central memory CD4+ T cells from blood. The source of these receptors is a man in his thirties or forties in good health. Each CDR3 is given with its conserved first and last residue. The D gene is left open where the match is weak. Clone sizes are given selectively: once, few, many, or a class where the clone is expanded.

>TRBV18|.|few|TRBJ1-1|13
TGTGCCAGCTCACGGGACCGGGAGAGTGAAGCTTTCTTT
CASSRDRESEAFF
>TRBV28|TRBD1|.|TRBJ1-1|12
TGTGCCAGCAGTTTACCGGGACAGGGACTTTTCTTT
CASSLPGQGLFF
>TRBV29-1|TRBD1|.|TRBJ1-2|13
TGCAGCGTTGGGGGAACAGGGGGCCTTGGCTACACCTTC
CSVGGTGGLGYTF
>TRBV2|.|.|TRBJ2-5|11
TGTGCCAGCAGTTACAAAGAGACCCAGTACTTC
CASSYKETQYF
>TRBV5-4|.|once|TRBJ1-1|14
TGTGCCAGCAGCCCACACTGGGCAGACACTGAAGCTTTCTTT
CASSPHWADTEAFF
>TRBV28|TRBD2|.|TRBJ2-5|14
TGTGCCAGCAGTCCTCTTACGGGAGGGGGGTTTCAGTACTTC
CASSPLTGGGFQYF
>TRBV7-3|.|few|TRBJ2-1|13
TGTGCCAGCAGCTTGGGACTTAACAATGAGCAGTTCTTC
CASSLGLNNEQFF
>TRBV6-1|.|.|TRBJ2-5|15
TGTGCCAGCCCGTCCCGGGGGGCATCGTGGGAGACCCACGACTTC
CASPSRGASWETHDF
>TRBV4-3|.|once|TRBJ2-1|15
TGCGCCAGCAGCCAATTAGGTGGTAGCGGCAATGAGCAGTTCTTC
CASSQLGGSGNEQFF
>TRBV4-3|TRBD2|.|TRBJ2-2|16
TGCGCCAGCAGCCAGCTGGTAGCGGGTGGCACCGGGGAGCTGTTTTTT
CASSQLVAGGTGELFF
>TRBV2|.|.|TRBJ2-5|16
TGTGCCAGCAGGGGAAGTCTCGGGGGCCGAGATGGGACCCAGTACTTC
CASRGSLGGRDGTQYF
>TRBV5-1|.|few|TRBJ2-5|13
TGCGCCAGCAGCGGTACGGACCAAGAGACCCAGTACTTC
CASSGTDQETQYF
>TRBV29-1|.|.|TRBJ2-2|13
TGCAGCGGAGACAGTCCGAACACCGGGGAGCTGTTTTTT
CSGDSPNTGELFF
>TRBV7-2|TRBD2|.|TRBJ2-5|18
TGTGCCAGCAGCTTATCCGGCCTAGCGGGAACCTTGGGAGAGACCCAGTACTTC
CASSLSGLAGTLGETQYF
>TRBV5-6|.|many|TRBJ2-1|15
TGTGCCAGCAGCCCATGGGGGCGGAAGTACAATGAGCAGTTCTTC
CASSPWGRKYNEQFF
>TRBV30|.|many|TRBJ2-3|11
TGTGCCTGGCTAAAGCGCGGTACGCAGTATTTT
CAWLKRGTQYF
>TRBV9|.|.|TRBJ2-5|15
TGTGCCAGCAGCGTAGCAGGGGAGGGTCAAGAGACCCAGTACTTC
CASSVAGEGQETQYF
>TRBV9|.|few|TRBJ2-5|13
TGTGCCAGCAGCGTAGGGACAGTTGAGACCCAGTACTTC
CASSVGTVETQYF
>TRBV4-2|TRBD1|.|TRBJ2-1|15
TGTGCCAGCATCCTAGGGGGACAGGGGAACAATGAGCAGTTCTTC
CASILGGQGNNEQFF
>TRBV9|.|.|TRBJ2-5|13
TGTGCCAGCAGCGTAGATGGAAAAGAGACCCAGTACTTC
CASSVDGKETQYF
>TRBV11-3|.|.|TRBJ1-5|13
TGTGCCAGCAGCAGCAATAGCAATCAGCCCCAGCATTTT
CASSSNSNQPQHF
>TRBV7-9|TRBD2|.|TRBJ2-1|15
TGTGCCAGCAGTTTGACTAGCGGGGGGAGGAATGAGCAGTTCTTC
CASSLTSGGRNEQFF
>TRBV5-1|TRBD2|few|TRBJ2-1|15
TGCGCCAGCAGCTTGGTAACTAGCGGAGGGGGGGAGCAGTTCTTC
CASSLVTSGGGEQFF
>TRBV5-1|.|few|TRBJ1-3|13
TGCGCCAGCAGCCCCGGTCAGGGGAGCGCCATATATTTT
CASSPGQGSAIYF
>TRBV6-1|.|.|TRBJ2-3|14
TGTGCCAGCAGTTTGGCTAGGAGCACAGATACGCAGTATTTT
CASSLARSTDTQYF